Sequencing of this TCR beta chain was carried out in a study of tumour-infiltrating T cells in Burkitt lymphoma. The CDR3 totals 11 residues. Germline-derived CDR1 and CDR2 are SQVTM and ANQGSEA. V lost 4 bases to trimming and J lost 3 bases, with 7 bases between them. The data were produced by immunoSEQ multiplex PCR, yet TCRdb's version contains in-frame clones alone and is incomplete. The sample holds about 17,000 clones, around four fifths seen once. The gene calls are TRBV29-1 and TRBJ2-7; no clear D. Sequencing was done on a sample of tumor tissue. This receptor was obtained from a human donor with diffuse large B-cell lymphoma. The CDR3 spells CSVVAGYEQYF. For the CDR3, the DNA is TGCAGCGTTGTAGCCGGCTACGAGCAGTACTTC.